This entry describes one TCR beta chain. Losses at the gene ends were 6 bases for V and 9 bases for J; bases not matched to a gene: 5. The CDR3 extends over 14 amino acids. In germline, CDR1 is MNHEY, CDR2 SVGAGI. The record originates from a study of blood T cell repertoires in COVID-19. Looking at the study overall: Sources were T cells, B-cell-depleted T cells, or PBMCs; the material itself was cDNA or gDNA.

Cohorts were based on clinical histories the participants reported. Symptom resolution, clearance, or two negative PCRs marked the recovered donors of Cohort 3. The protocol was immunoSEQ multiplex PCR, while the TCRdb copy is restricted to in-frame clones and leaves out a portion. The sample holds more than 250,000 clones, approximately 86% seen once. The genes are TRBV6-5 and TRBJ1-6, with TRBD1 identical over 10 bases. The source of this sequence is a woman younger than 30 who had recovered from COVID-19. Sequenced material: PBMCs or T cells enriched from blood (not recorded which). In DNA form, the CDR3 reads TGTGCCAGCAGCCCCGGGACAGGGGTTTCACCCCTCCACTTT. Residues: CASSPGTGVSPLHF.